The next 25 T cell receptor beta chains were all read from a single sample in a study of PD-1 blockade in classical Hodgkin lymphoma. Repertoires were generated with immunoSEQ multiplex PCR, while TCRdb's copy carries only in-frame clones and drops some. The sample has 64,000 or so clones, over 85% seen once; the top ten hold 6.5% to 9.5%. Time point: cycle 4 day 1 (C4D1), after more than five weeks of nivolumab. Relapses following autologous stem cell transplantation were seen in all patients, with brentuximab vedotin exposure varying. The specimen comprised peripheral blood mononuclear cells (PBMCs), sampled before the fourth cycle of nivolumab. Every receptor here comes from a human donor with classical Hodgkin lymphoma.

This sequence joins TRBV14 and TRBJ1-4; D not certain. The V end was cut by 6 bases, the J end by 8 bases, with 13 bases between. Per germline, CDR1 SGHDN and CDR2 FVKESK. CDR3 length: 13 amino acids. For the CDR3, the DNA is TGTGCCAGCAGTCCAGCGTCAGGCGAAAAACTGTTTTTT. Its protein is CASSPASGEKLFF.

This chain connects TRBV7-6 to TRBJ2-3; the D gene could be TRBD1 or TRBD2 (5 bases each). The CDR3 has 16 amino acids. Trimming stripped 5 bases from V and 7 bases from J, with 22 bases between. Germline V gene data show CDR1 as SGHVS and CDR2 as FNYEAQ. The DNA of the CDR3 is TGTGCCAGCAGCCAAGTGTCTGGGGGAATCACGAATACGCAGTATTTT. Translation: CASSQVSGGITNTQYF. Full variable domain (missing parts from reference TRBV7-6 and TRBJ2-3): GAGVSQSPRYKVTKRGQDVALRCDPISGHVSLYWYRQALGQGPEFLTYFNYEAQQDKSGLPNDRFSAERPEGSISTLTIQRTEQRDSAMYRCASSQVSGGITNTQYFGPGTRLTVL.

This rearrangement joins TRBV6-1 to TRBJ2-7, with 12 bases that match TRBD1. After removal of 7 bases from V and 4 bases from J, the junction contained 8 bases not matched to a gene. CDR1 is MNHNS, CDR2 SASEGT, per germline. This CDR3 spans 15 amino acids. The CDR3 reads CASKWWDRGRYEQYF. In nucleotides, the CDR3 is TGTGCCAGCAAATGGTGGGACAGGGGGCGTTACGAGCAGTACTTC.

The J gene is TRBJ2-7, the V gene TRBV2; D uncertain. V was cut by 1 base and J by 0 bases, with 7 bases left in between. CDR1 is SNHLY and CDR2 is FYNNEI in the germline V gene. This CDR3 is built from 14 residues. The CDR3 loop is CASSEGPFSYEQYF. The CDR3 DNA follows: TGTGCCAGCAGTGAAGGCCCGTTCTCCTACGAGCAGTACTTC.

CDR3 nucleotide sequence: TGCGCCAGCAGCTTGTTCGGTGGGTCGGGTGAAAAACTGTTTTTT. Translated: CASSLFGGSGEKLFF. V usage is TRBV5-1 and J usage is TRBJ1-4, with unresolved D. V lost 1 base, J lost 7 bases, and 14 bases lay in between. Germline-derived CDR1 and CDR2 are SGHRS and YFSETQ. This CDR3 contains 15 residues.

This clone has only one observation. The rearrangement uses TRBV7-2 and TRBJ2-1; 9 bases are shared with TRBD2. The CDR3 covers 17 residues. The J segment lost 1 base and the V segment lost 5 bases, leaving 9 bases of the junction unmatched. Germline loops: CDR1 SGHTA, CDR2 FQGNSA. CDR3 protein: CASSPLAGLRSYNEQFF. In DNA, the CDR3 is TGTGCCAGCAGCCCCCTAGCGGGGCTTAGGTCCTACAATGAGCAGTTCTTC. The variable domain in full, completed from reference TRBV7-2 and TRBJ2-1, reads GAGVSQSPSNKVTEKGKDVELRCDPISGHTALYWYRQSLGQGLEFLIYFQGNSAPDKSGLPSDRFSAERTGGSVSTLTIQRTQQEDSAVYLCASSPLAGLRSYNEQFFGPGTRLTVL.

The chain recombines TRBV28 with TRBJ2-3; 13 positions agree with TRBD2. This CDR3 is 20 amino acids long. The junction had 14 bases not matched to a gene; V was cut back by 5 bases and J by 0 bases. CDR1 is MDHEN, CDR2 SYDVKM, per germline. CDR3 loop: CASSPNRLAGGPASTDTQYF. DNA for the CDR3: TGTGCCAGCAGTCCTAATAGACTAGCGGGGGGCCCGGCTAGCACAGATACGCAGTATTTT.

The CDR3 DNA reads TGCGCCAGCAGTGACGCAGGGTGGAATGAGCAGTTCTTC. It specifies CASSDAGWNEQFF. This chain joins TRBV10-1 and TRBJ2-1; tentative D call: TRBD1 (5 bases). V lost 3 bases, J lost 7 bases, and 10 bases lay in between. The length of the CDR3 is 13 residues. Looked up from germline, CDR1 is WNHNN and CDR2 is SYGVQD (reference sequence).

This chain links TRBV7-8 with TRBJ2-5, with 11 positions matching TRBD2. With V trimmed by 0 bases and J by 7 bases, 16 bases remained unmatched. The CDR3 length is 19 residues. Germline V lookup: CDR1 SGHVS, CDR2 FQNEAQ. The CDR3 protein is CASSLAPSVTSGVVGTQYF. The CDR3 nucleotides are TGTGCCAGCAGCTTAGCGCCAAGTGTGACTAGCGGGGTCGTGGGGACCCAGTACTTC.

The CDR3 region is CASSFRRTEGWETQYF. CDR3 nucleotide sequence: TGTGCCAGCAGCTTCCGCCGGACAGAAGGATGGGAGACCCAGTACTTC. V is TRBV7-8 and J is TRBJ2-5; possible D gene TRBD1, 6 bases. Trimming removed 3 bases at V and 5 bases at J, with 19 bases between. Per germline, CDR1 SGHVS and CDR2 FQNEAQ. The CDR3 sequence is 16 residues long.

CDR3 residues: CASSTPTSGTPDTQYF. CDR3 DNA sequence: TGTGCCAGCAGTACCCCCACTAGCGGGACCCCCGATACGCAGTATTTT. The rearrangement joins TRBV28 to TRBJ2-3, with TRBD2 matching over 10 bases. V gave up 5 bases and J gave up 6 bases; unmatched junction bases: 11. Germline values: CDR1 MDHEN, CDR2 SYDVKM. The CDR3 covers 16 residues.

The table lists this clone with a few counts. The chain employs TRBV7-6 and TRBJ2-3, with D hard to call. The CDR3 totals 13 residues. Trimming shortened V by 5 bases and J by 4 bases, and 10 bases separated the two germline ends. Germline CDR1 SGHVS, CDR2 FNYEAQ. The CDR3 nucleotides are TGTGCCAGCAGCAAGATGGGCCCAGATACGCAGTATTTT. This codes for CASSKMGPDTQYF.

V is TRBV27 and J is TRBJ2-7, with 12 nucleotides matching TRBD2. The J segment lost 6 bases and the V segment lost 7 bases, leaving 7 bases of the junction unmatched. There are 14 residues in the CDR3. CDR1 and CDR2 from the germline V gene are MNHEY and SMNVEV (reference sequence). The CDR3 nucleotides read TGTGCCAGCAAACCCGGGACTAGCGGGTCCGAGCAGTACTTC. As protein: CASKPGTSGSEQYF.

In DNA, the CDR3 is TGTGCCAGCAGCCCCTCGACAGGGGGCGCGTTAGGGGAGCTGTTTTTT. It translates to CASSPSTGGALGELFF. The rearrangement joins TRBV5-4 to TRBJ2-2; 10 bases match TRBD1. The germline V gene encodes CDR1 SGHNT and CDR2 YYREEE (reference sequence). There are 16 residues in the CDR3. After removal of 4 bases from V and 8 bases from J, the junction contained 11 bases not matched to a gene.

This rearrangement joins TRBV7-2 to TRBJ2-5; 7 nucleotides match TRBD2. Germline V CDR1 and CDR2: SGHTA, FQGNSA. This CDR3 region has 15 residues. The trim removed 5 bases at V and 4 bases at J, leaving 10 bases unmatched. CDR3 bases: TGTGCCAGCAGCCGCGTGACTAGCTCCTCAGAGACCCAGTACTTC. It yields the protein CASSRVTSSSETQYF.

The chain employs TRBV19 and TRBJ1-5; D might be TRBD1 (6 bases). CDR3 size: 15 residues. Trimming took off 5 bases at V and 1 base at J, with 12 bases between the two ends. CDR1 LNHDA and CDR2 SQIVND come from the germline V gene (reference sequence). DNA of the CDR3: TGTGCCAGTAGTCTAGGGGGAGGGAGCAATCAGCCCCAGCATTTT. It is translated as CASSLGGGSNQPQHF.

The V gene is TRBV15, the J gene TRBJ2-3; 8 positions agree with TRBD2. Per germline, CDR1 LNHNV and CDR2 YYDKDF (reference sequence). V shed 5 bases and J 1 base; nucleotides not matched to a gene: 2. CDR3 length equals 14 residues. DNA of the CDR3: TGTGCCACCAGCCTGCGGGGGGGCACAGATACGCAGTATTTT. Its protein is CATSLRGGTDTQYF.

The chain combines TRBV25-1 with TRBJ1-4, with TRBD1 matching 7 bases. After removal of 3 bases from V and 6 bases from J, the junction contained 10 bases not matched to a gene. This CDR3 region has 16 residues. Germline CDR1 reads MGHDK; CDR2 reads SYGVNS. CDR3 in DNA: TGTGCCAGCAGTGAGAGAAAGGGACAGTCCTATGAAAAACTGTTTTTT. As protein: CASSERKGQSYEKLFF.

V and J are TRBV6-5 and TRBJ2-2; possibly TRBD1 for D (6 bases). Germline values: CDR1 MNHEY, CDR2 SVGAGI. The germline V and J ends were trimmed by 0 bases and 5 bases, with 7 bases remaining between them. The CDR3 is 14 residues long. The CDR3 here is CASSYSRGTGELFF. The DNA for the CDR3 is TGTGCCAGCAGTTACTCGAGGGGGACCGGGGAGCTGTTTTTT.

The V call is TRBV6-5, the J call TRBJ2-1; 8 nucleotides agree with TRBD1. Germline lookup yields CDR1 MNHEY and CDR2 SVGAGI. The CDR3 is 14 amino acids. The V segment lost 6 bases and the J segment 7 bases; nucleotides outside the gene matches: 8. The CDR3 nucleotides are TGTGCCAGCAGGATTACGCAGGGGGCTAATGAGCAGTTCTTC. Its translation: CASRITQGANEQFF.

V usage is TRBV29-1 and J usage is TRBJ1-3, with no clear D. Trimming removed 3 bases at V and 2 bases at J, with 5 bases between. The CDR3 has 12 amino acids. Germline lookup yields CDR1 SQVTM and CDR2 ANQGSEA. CDR3 loop: CSVDSPGNTIYF. CDR3 nucleotide sequence: TGCAGCGTTGACAGTCCTGGAAACACCATATATTTT.

The V call is TRBV27, the J call TRBJ2-3; TRBD2 aligns across 7 bases. This CDR3 region has 14 residues. J was trimmed by 6 bases and V by 5 bases; bases with no gene match: 8. Germline V gives CDR1 MNHEY, CDR2 SMNVEV (reference sequence). Written as DNA, the CDR3 is TGTGCCAGCAGTAACGCGGGGGAGGTGGATACGCAGTATTTT. Amino acids: CASSNAGEVDTQYF.

The chain combines TRBV5-1 with TRBJ2-1; 9 bases align to TRBD1. Germline loops: CDR1 SGHRS, CDR2 YFSETQ. The CDR3 loop spans 15 amino acids. V was pared by 3 bases and J by 5 bases, with 6 bases of the junction left unmatched. CDR3 sequence reads: CASSSGQGSHNEQFF. In DNA form, the CDR3 reads TGCGCCAGCAGCTCAGGACAGGGGTCCCACAATGAGCAGTTCTTC.

This clone was counted a few times. The chain has TRBV7-2 and TRBJ2-1, with a weak D call TRBD2 (6 bases). Germline CDR1 and CDR2: SGHTA and FQGNSA. Trimming left V 5 bases short and J 9 bases short, with 11 bases between. This CDR3 spans 12 amino acids. DNA of the CDR3: TGTGCCAGCAGCGACCGACTAGGTGAGCAGTTCTTC. It encodes CASSDRLGEQFF.

The chain has TRBV9 and TRBJ2-2; D perhaps matches TRBD1 (6 bases). V was clipped by 5 bases and J by 1 base, with 15 bases between them. CDR3 length: 16 residues. The germline V gene encodes CDR1 SGDLS and CDR2 YYNGEE. The CDR3 protein is CASSHTTGLNTGELFF. CDR3 sequence (DNA): TGTGCCAGCAGTCATACAACAGGGCTGAACACCGGGGAGCTGTTTTTT. The whole variable domain, filled in from reference TRBV9 and TRBJ2-2, reads DSGVTQTPKHLITATGQRVTLRCSPRSGDLSVYWYQQSLDQGLQFLIQYYNGEERAKGNILERFSAQQFPDLHSELNLSSLELGDSALYFCASSHTTGLNTGELFFGEGSRLTVL.